Below are 2 T cell receptor beta chains sequenced from a single sample in a study of blood T cells in healthy people across ages. For the second PCR, which ran for about 6 to 11 cycles, a sample-barcoded 5' primer and a J-beta primer mix were used. TCRdb re-analysed the 5' RACE reads in MiXCR, keeping a single row per CDR3 protein. This sample has roughly 1.5 million distinct CDR3 sequences, with under 55% found just once. The sample taken for sequencing was blood. These receptors came from a woman aged 18-29 years in good health.

The chain joins TRBV5-1 to TRBJ1-1, with a possible D match to TRBD1 (5 bases). Trimming removed 4 bases at V and 0 bases at J, with 16 bases between. The CDR3 extends over 16 amino acids. From germline, CDR1 is SGHRS and CDR2 YFSETQ. CDR3 nucleotides: TGCGCCAGCAGCCCCACGGGAACAGGTCTGAACACTGAAGCTTTCTTT. Its protein is CASSPTGTGLNTEAFF.

The chain carries TRBV20-1 and TRBJ2-1; 8 bases agree with TRBD2. The CDR3 is 13 amino acids. The V segment lost 6 bases and the J segment 8 bases; nucleotides outside the gene matches: 9. Germline lookup yields CDR1 DFQATT and CDR2 SNEGSKA (reference sequence). The CDR3 region is CSARSGRGYEQFF. As DNA, the CDR3 is TGCAGTGCGCGGAGCGGGAGAGGTTATGAGCAGTTCTTC.